Listed here are 4 T cell receptor beta chains from one sample, sequenced in a study of CD8+ T cells in alopecia areata. RNA was extracted and reverse transcribed into cDNA as the sequencing template. TCRdb's copy holds only in-frame clones and misses some; the assay was immunoSEQ multiplex PCR. The sample holds 200,000 to 250,000 clones, around three fifths seen once. The sample consisted of CD4+ T cells sorted from blood, taken at week 0. These receptors all come from a human donor with alopecia areata.

V gene TRBV2 combines with J gene TRBJ2-2, with TRBD2 as a possible D gene (6 bases). The V gene lost 3 bases and the J gene lost 0 bases, with 17 bases spanning the gap. This CDR3 spans 18 amino acids. CDR1 is SNHLY, CDR2 FYNNEI, per germline. In DNA, the CDR3 is TGTGCCAGCAGTGAGGAATCTAGGGGACTTACGAACACCGGGGAGCTGTTTTTT. This codes for CASSEESRGLTNTGELFF.

This clone was seen only a few times. The CDR3 nucleotides read TGTGCCAGCAGCTTAGGAAGATTTGAGGGACAGGCTAAAAACATTCAGTACTTC. Residues: CASSLGRFEGQAKNIQYF. This chain connects TRBV7-9 to TRBJ2-4; TRBD1 aligns across 8 bases. The germline V gene has CDR1 SEHNR and CDR2 FQNEAQ (reference sequence). The junction had 12 bases not matched to a gene; V was cut back by 1 base and J by 4 bases. The CDR3 contains 18 residues.

The chain has TRBV30 and TRBJ2-1; D is perhaps TRBD2 (5 bases). Trimming stripped 6 bases from V and 0 bases from J, with 18 bases between. The CDR3 contains 16 residues. Germline loops: CDR1 GTSNPN, CDR2 SVGIG (reference sequence). This CDR3 reads CACPNPLVSSYNEQFF. CDR3 nucleotides: TGTGCCTGTCCAAACCCACTAGTCAGCTCCTACAATGAGCAGTTCTTC.

CDR3 sequence reads: CSVHRTDLNTEAFF. The CDR3 DNA follows: TGCAGCGTTCATAGGACAGATTTAAACACTGAAGCTTTCTTT. The V gene is TRBV29-1, the J gene TRBJ1-1, with D perhaps TRBD1 (6 bases). Trimming pared 5 bases from V and 2 bases from J, leaving 15 bases between. This CDR3 spans 14 amino acids. In germline, CDR1 is SQVTM, CDR2 ANQGSEA. Looking up the rest from reference TRBV29-1 and TRBJ1-1 gives the full variable domain: SAVISQKPSRDICQRGTSLTIQCQVDSQVTMMFWYRQQPGQSLTLIATANQGSEATYESGFVIDKFPISRPNLTFSTLTVSNMSPEDSSIYLCSVHRTDLNTEAFFGQGTRLTVV.